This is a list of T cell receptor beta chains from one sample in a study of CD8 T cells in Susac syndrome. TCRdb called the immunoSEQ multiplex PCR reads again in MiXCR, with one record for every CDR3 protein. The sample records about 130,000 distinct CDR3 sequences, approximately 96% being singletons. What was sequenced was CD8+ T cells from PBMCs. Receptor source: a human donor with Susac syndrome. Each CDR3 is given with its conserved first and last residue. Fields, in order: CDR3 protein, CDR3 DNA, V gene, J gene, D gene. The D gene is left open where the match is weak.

CASSQDKGSYEQYF	TGCGCCAGCAGCCAAGACAAGGGATCCTACGAGCAGTACTTC	TRBV4-3	TRBJ2-7	.
CASSLWGQGTETQYF	TGTGCCAGCAGCTTGTGGGGACAGGGGACGGAGACCCAGTACTTC	TRBV5-6	TRBJ2-5	TRBD1
CASRATSGGETQYF	TGTGCCAGCAGGGCTACTAGCGGGGGAGAGACCCAGTACTTC	TRBV11-2	TRBJ2-5	TRBD2
CSAWTTGNFGEKLFF	TGCAGTGCTTGGACGACAGGGAACTTTGGGGAAAAACTGTTTTTT	TRBV20-1	TRBJ1-4	TRBD1
CAWSGGGELFF	TGTGCCTGGAGTGGGGGCGGGGAGCTGTTTTTT	TRBV30	TRBJ2-2	.
CATSDLMRGKETQYF	TGTGCCACCAGTGATTTGATGCGGGGGAAAGAGACCCAGTACTTC	TRBV24-1	TRBJ2-5	TRBD2
CASSLGLADTDTQYF	TGTGCCAGCAGCTTGGGACTAGCGGACACAGATACGCAGTATTTT	TRBV13	TRBJ2-3	TRBD2
CASSQDSGLAGVPLDTQYF	TGTGCCAGCAGCCAAGATTCGGGACTAGCGGGAGTGCCCCTGGATACGCAGTATTTT	TRBV14	TRBJ2-3	TRBD2
CASSFSRQVHEQYF	TGTGCCAGCAGTTTTAGTCGACAGGTTCACGAGCAGTACTTC	TRBV12-3/TRBV12-4	TRBJ2-7	.
CASSPTGGIAQPQHF	TGTGCCAGCAGCCCCACCGGGGGTATCGCTCAGCCCCAGCATTTT	TRBV9	TRBJ1-5	.
CSARLSTGGQPQHF	TGCAGTGCTAGACTATCGACAGGCGGTCAGCCCCAGCATTTT	TRBV20-1	TRBJ1-5	.
CSAIGDVDPQPQHF	TGCAGTGCTATAGGGGACGTCGACCCTCAGCCCCAGCATTTT	TRBV20-1	TRBJ1-5	.
CASRVQGGSNEKLFF	TGTGCCAGCAGGGTTCAGGGAGGGTCTAATGAAAAACTGTTTTTT	TRBV5-6	TRBJ1-4	.
CSVEGDRAAEAFF	TGCAGCGTTGAAGGGGATAGGGCTGCTGAAGCTTTCTTT	TRBV29-1	TRBJ1-1	.
CASSQTRMSVQETQYF	TGTGCCAGCAGCCAAACAAGGATGTCTGTTCAAGAGACCCAGTACTTC	TRBV14	TRBJ2-5	.
CSVVEGQANYGYTF	TGCAGCGTGGTCGAAGGACAGGCAAACTATGGCTACACCTTC	TRBV29-1	TRBJ1-2	TRBD1
CASSPDISYEQYF	TGTGCCAGCAGCCCGGACATCTCCTACGAGCAGTACTTC	TRBV7-2	TRBJ2-7	.
CASTPPAGVAYNEQFF	TGTGCCAGCACCCCCCCAGCGGGAGTAGCCTACAATGAGCAGTTCTTC	TRBV7-9	TRBJ2-1	TRBD2
CSALQGEGLEAFF	TGCAGTGCTCTTCAGGGCGAGGGGCTGGAAGCTTTCTTT	TRBV20-1	TRBJ1-1	.
CASSQANRDEQFF	TGCGCCAGCAGCCAGGCCAATCGGGATGAGCAGTTCTTC	TRBV5-1	TRBJ2-1	.
CASRTGTSGGRETQYF	TGTGCCAGCAGGACCGGGACTAGCGGGGGGCGGGAGACCCAGTACTTC	TRBV6-6	TRBJ2-5	TRBD2
CASSSEGQGHQGQYF	TGTGCCAGCAGTTCTGAGGGCCAGGGGCATCAGGGGCAGTATTTT	TRBV28	TRBJ2-3	.
CSAITEEAFF	TGCAGTGCTATTACGGAGGAAGCTTTCTTT	TRBV20-1	TRBJ1-1	.
CASSIWGATGDEQYF	TGTGCCAGCAGCATCTGGGGGGCCACCGGCGACGAGCAGTACTTC	TRBV9	TRBJ2-7	.
CASSTGGSGYTF	TGTGCCAGCAGTACAGGGGGCTCGGGCTACACCTTC	TRBV27	TRBJ1-2	TRBD1